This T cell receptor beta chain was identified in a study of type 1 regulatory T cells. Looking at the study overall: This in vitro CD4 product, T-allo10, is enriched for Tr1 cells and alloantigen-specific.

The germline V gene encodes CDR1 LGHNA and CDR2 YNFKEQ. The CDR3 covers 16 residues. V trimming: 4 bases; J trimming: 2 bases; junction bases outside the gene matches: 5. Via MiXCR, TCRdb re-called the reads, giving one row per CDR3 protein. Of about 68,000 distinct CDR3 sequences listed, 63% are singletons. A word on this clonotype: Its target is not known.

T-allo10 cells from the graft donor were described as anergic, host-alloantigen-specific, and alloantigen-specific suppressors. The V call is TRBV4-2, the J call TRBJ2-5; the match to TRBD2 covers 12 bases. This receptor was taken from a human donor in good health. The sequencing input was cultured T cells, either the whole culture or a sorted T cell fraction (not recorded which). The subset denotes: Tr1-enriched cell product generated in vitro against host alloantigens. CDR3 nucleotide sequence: TGTGCCAGCAGCCCGACTAGCGGGAGAGATCAAGAGACCCAGTACTTC. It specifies CASSPTSGRDQETQYF.